This T cell receptor beta chain was sequenced in a study of CD8 T cells in ankylosing spondylitis. The sample holds many counts of this clonotype. With 4 bases removed from V and 12 bases from J, the gap between germline ends came to 27 bases. From germline, CDR1 is MNHEY and CDR2 SVGEGT. The CDR3 length is 16 residues. In TCRdb, the 5' RACE reads were re-called with MiXCR into one record per CDR3 protein. The sample holds 150,000 to 200,000 distinct CDR3 sequences; over 10% are singletons and the top ten take 11%. The rearrangement joins TRBV6-2 or TRBV6-3 to TRBJ1-1, with D possibly being TRBD1 (5 bases). The TCR was taken from a female donor with ankylosing spondylitis or in good health (not recorded which). The sample consisted of blood, either unsorted or a sorted T cell fraction (not recorded which). The CDR3, as DNA: TGTGCCAGCAGTTTTCCCCCAAATCATGCTGACTGGGGGACTTTCTTT. Protein: CASSFPPNHADWGTFF.